This T cell receptor beta chain was recorded in a study of T cells after posttransplantation cyclophosphamide. Study-wide results and limits: Skin or GI-infiltrating T cells shared few TRB sequences with blood. After PTCy, TRB diversity resembled that of CNI/methotrexate controls. Donor-recipient repertoire similarity was low at 1-2 months, rising over year one.

Cyclophosphamide on days +3 and +4 followed busulfan-fludarabine conditioning and a marrow graft. Sequenced by immunoSEQ multiplex PCR; TCRdb stores in-frame clones only, minus some. The sample holds 7,500 to 10,000 clones, around 80% seen once. Comments on this clone: Its antigen remains unidentified.

CDR3 size: 16 residues. Germline trimming cut 6 bases from V and 0 bases from J; bases unmatched to any gene: 10. Germline V gene data show CDR1 as SEHNR and CDR2 as FQNEAQ (reference sequence). The V call is TRBV7-9, the J call TRBJ1-1; 7 nucleotides line up with TRBD1. Sequencing used PBMCs, obtained approximately 2,000 days after a stem cell transplant with posttransplant cyclophosphamide. This clonotype was sampled from a female patient aged 40 to 50 who received an allogeneic stem cell transplant from a related donor, was CMV-positive, and had no GVHD. The graft donor may have contributed some T cells. The CDR3 is CASRSRQGDMNTEAFF. Here the CDR3 DNA reads TGTGCCAGCAGGAGCCGACAGGGAGACATGAACACTGAAGCTTTCTTT.